The source of this T cell receptor (beta chain) is a study of blood T cell repertoires in COVID-19. About the study: The United States, Italy and Spain were the sources of the acute and convalescent COVID-19 samples. PBMCs, B-cell-depleted T cells, or T cells provided the cDNA or gDNA that made up the material.

The assay was immunoSEQ multiplex PCR, and TCRdb's table has in-frame clones only and misses some. The sample shows roughly 140,000 clones, roughly 88% of them seen only once. Each participant's cohort was designated according to participant-reported clinical history. The CDR3 spans 16 residues. V trimming: 4 bases; J trimming: 2 bases; junction bases outside the gene matches: 6. The clonotype comes from a woman aged 25 to 39 with acute COVID-19. This chain links TRBV5-3 with TRBJ1-3; TRBD1 matches at 10 bases. TRBV5-3 is reported as an ORF; its role is uncertain. Source material: PBMCs or T cells enriched from blood (not recorded which). The CDR3 nucleotides are TGTGCCAGAAGCGAAGGACAGGGGGATACTGGAAACACCATATATTTT. It yields the protein CARSEGQGDTGNTIYF.